The T cell receptor (beta chain) under discussion was sequenced for a study of metastatic and nonmetastatic thyroid tumors (dated by TCRdb to the early 2020s). The study in broad terms: Repertoires were compared across peripheral blood and tumor or nodule tissue samples from malignant and benign thyroid patients.

Before undergoing thyroid surgery, none of the patients had been given any kind of treatment. Patient clinical samples collected from about 2011 to 2019 were retrospectively analysed using T-cell receptor beta sequencing. The library was built by means of PCR. The reads were generated on an Illumina HiSeq 4000. High-throughput sequencing was used to profile the TCR beta-chain CDR3 region of every patient. The paper's data handling went like this. A classifier to discriminate distant-metastatic papillary thyroid cancer patients was built from CDR3 differences across clinicopathological groups. Repertoire diversity was assessed with the Shannon index, and tumor-blood repertoire similarity with the Morisita-Horn index. TCRdb took the public reads, trimmed them with fastp at Q25, ran MiXCR for clone calling and kept in-frame beta chains. TCRdb, rather than the study authors, made the V and J calls. The table for this sample lists under 25,000 clones; about 23% of them were counted only once. The ten largest clones add up to about 7.5% of the sample.

The research as a whole found: In both blood and tumor samples, malignant tumors were reported to have significantly higher TCR beta diversity than benign nodules.

Notes on this clone: It lacks a known antigen. No much larger clone is present one base from it, and per-base qualities are unavailable.

This clonotype was obtained from a female donor with papillary thyroid cancer or a benign thyroid nodule (not recorded which). Some clones in this sample may be carry-over from other donors' samples. Sequencing was carried out using adjacent normal tissue.

The CDR3 has the sequence CASSTWTSGRAPNEQFF. The sequenced DNA is TGTGCCAGCAGTACCTGGACTAGCGGAAGGGCCCCCAATGAGCAGTTCTTC. In this chain, TRBV28 is recombined with TRBJ2-1, and 10 junction bases match TRBD2. The germline V gene supplies CDR1 MDHEN and CDR2 SYDVKM. V lost 5 bases and J lost 6 bases, and the count of bases not matched to a germline gene is 13. Taken from cysteine to phenylalanine, the CDR3 has 17 residues. CDR3 DNA only is kept here, 51 bases in frame from base 1. Here the CDR3 is joined to the reference TRBV28 and TRBJ2-1 genes, and the full variable domain is: DVKVTQSSRYLVKRTGEKVFLECVQDMDHENMFWYRQDPGLGLRLIYFSYDVKMKEKGDIPEGYSVSREKKERFSLILESASTNQTSMYLCASSTWTSGRAPNEQFFGPGTRLTVL.